This TCR beta chain emerged from a study of blood T cell repertoires in COVID-19. Remarks on this clone: This sample also contains other DNA sequences that code for the same CDR3.

Germline values: CDR1 SGHRS, CDR2 YFSETQ. The CDR3 extends over 14 amino acids. With 0 bases removed from V and 0 bases from J, the gap between germline ends came to 6 bases. The data were produced by immunoSEQ multiplex PCR, yet TCRdb's version contains in-frame clones alone and is incomplete. This table has some 360,000 clones, more than 70% appearing once. Sequenced: peripheral blood. This receptor was obtained from a woman aged 60-75 years with COVID-19, enrolled during active disease. The gene calls are TRBV5-1 and TRBJ1-1; the D is unclear. Here the CDR3 reads CASSLGGMNTEAFF. In DNA, the CDR3 is TGCGCCAGCAGCTTGGGAGGGATGAACACTGAAGCTTTCTTT.